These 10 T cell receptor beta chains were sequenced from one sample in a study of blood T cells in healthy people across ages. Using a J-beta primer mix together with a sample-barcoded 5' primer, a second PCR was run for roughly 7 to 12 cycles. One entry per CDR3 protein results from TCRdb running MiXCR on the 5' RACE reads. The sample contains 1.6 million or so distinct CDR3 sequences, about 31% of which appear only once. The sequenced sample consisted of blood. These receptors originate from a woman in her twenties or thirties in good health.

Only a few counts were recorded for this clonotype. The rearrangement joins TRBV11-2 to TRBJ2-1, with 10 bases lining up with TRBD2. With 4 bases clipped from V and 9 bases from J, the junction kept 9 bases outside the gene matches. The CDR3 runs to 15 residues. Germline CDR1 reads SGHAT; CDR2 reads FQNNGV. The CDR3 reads CASSSQRGGGSEQFF. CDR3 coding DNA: TGTGCCAGCAGCTCCCAGCGGGGGGGCGGCAGTGAGCAGTTCTTC.

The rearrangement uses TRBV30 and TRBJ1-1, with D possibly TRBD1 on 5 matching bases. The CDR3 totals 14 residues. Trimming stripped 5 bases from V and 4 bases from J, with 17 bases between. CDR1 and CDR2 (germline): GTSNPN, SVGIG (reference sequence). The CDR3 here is CAWLTPGLSTEAFF. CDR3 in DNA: TGTGCCTGGCTAACCCCAGGGTTGAGCACTGAAGCTTTCTTT.

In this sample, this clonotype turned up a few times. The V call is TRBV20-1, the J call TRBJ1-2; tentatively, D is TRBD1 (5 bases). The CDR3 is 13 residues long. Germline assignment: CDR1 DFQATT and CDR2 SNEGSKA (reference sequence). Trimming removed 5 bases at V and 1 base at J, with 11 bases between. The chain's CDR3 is CSARGEGNYGYTF. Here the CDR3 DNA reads TGCAGTGCTCGGGGGGAGGGTAACTATGGCTACACCTTC.

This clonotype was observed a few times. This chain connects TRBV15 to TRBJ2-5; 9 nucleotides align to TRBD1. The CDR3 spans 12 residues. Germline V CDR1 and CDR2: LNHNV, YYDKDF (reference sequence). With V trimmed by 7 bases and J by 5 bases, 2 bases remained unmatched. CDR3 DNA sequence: TGTGCCACCAACGGGACAGGGGAGACCCAGTACTTC. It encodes CATNGTGETQYF.

Here the CDR3 DNA reads TGTGCCAGCAGCGACTCTAACACCGCGGCTCAAGAGACCCAGTACTTC. Translation: CASSDSNTAAQETQYF. V usage is TRBV7-9 and J usage is TRBJ2-7; D not resolved. The J call could be wrong; TRBJ2-5 is a better fit for the DNA end. The CDR3 has 16 residues. The germline V gene encodes CDR1 SEHNR and CDR2 FQNEAQ (reference sequence).

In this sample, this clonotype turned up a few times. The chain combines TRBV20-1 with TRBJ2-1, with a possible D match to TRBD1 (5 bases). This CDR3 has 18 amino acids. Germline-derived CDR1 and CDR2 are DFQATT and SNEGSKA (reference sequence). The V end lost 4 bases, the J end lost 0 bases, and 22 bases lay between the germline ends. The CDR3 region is CSAIDPEGDSHSYNEQFF. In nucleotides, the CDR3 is TGCAGTGCTATCGACCCCGAAGGTGACAGTCACTCCTACAATGAGCAGTTCTTC.

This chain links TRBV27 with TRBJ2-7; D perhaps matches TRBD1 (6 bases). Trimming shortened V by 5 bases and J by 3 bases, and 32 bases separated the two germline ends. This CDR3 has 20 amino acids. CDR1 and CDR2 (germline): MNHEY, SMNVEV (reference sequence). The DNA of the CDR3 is TGTGCCAGCAGTCCGACACCTTTTACAGCGTCCAGGGGTGGTTACTACGAGCAGTACTTC. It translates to CASSPTPFTASRGGYYEQYF.

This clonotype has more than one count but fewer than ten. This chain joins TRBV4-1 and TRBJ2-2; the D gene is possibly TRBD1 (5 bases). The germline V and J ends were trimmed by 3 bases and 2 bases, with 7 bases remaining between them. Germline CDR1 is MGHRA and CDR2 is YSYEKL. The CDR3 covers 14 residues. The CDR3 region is CASSHRVNTGELFF. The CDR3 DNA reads TGCGCCAGCAGCCACAGGGTAAACACCGGGGAGCTGTTTTTT.

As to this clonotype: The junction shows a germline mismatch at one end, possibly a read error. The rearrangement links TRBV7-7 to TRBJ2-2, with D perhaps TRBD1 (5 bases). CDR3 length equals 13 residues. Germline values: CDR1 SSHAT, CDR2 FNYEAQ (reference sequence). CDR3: CAGSLGDTGELFF. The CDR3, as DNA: TGTGCCGGCAGCTTAGGGGACACCGGGGAGCTGTTTTTT.

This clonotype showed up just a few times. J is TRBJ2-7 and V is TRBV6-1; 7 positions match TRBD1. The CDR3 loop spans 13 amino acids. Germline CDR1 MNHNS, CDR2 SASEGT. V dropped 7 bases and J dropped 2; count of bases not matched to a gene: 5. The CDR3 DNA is TGTGCCAGCAAAGGGGGCGGAACCTACGAGCAGTACTTC. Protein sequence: CASKGGGTYEQYF.